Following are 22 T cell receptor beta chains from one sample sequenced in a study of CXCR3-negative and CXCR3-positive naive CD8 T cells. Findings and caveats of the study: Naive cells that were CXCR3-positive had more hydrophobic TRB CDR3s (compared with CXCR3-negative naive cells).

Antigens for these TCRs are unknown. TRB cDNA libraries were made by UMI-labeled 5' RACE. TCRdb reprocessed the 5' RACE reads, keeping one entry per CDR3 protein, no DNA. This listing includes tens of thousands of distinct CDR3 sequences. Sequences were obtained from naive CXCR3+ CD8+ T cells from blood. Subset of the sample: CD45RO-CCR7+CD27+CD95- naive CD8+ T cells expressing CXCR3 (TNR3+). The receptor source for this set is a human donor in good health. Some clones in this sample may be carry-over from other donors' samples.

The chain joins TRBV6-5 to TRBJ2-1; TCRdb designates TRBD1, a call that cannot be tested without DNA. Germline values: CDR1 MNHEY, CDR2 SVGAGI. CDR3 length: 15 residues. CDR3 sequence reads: CASSYVRGDYNEQFF.

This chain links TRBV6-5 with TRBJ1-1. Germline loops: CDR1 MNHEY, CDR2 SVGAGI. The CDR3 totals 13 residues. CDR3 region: CASSPVLNTEAFF.

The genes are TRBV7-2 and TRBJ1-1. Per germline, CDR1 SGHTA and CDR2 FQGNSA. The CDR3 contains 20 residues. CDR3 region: CASSLAGSFSGITENTEAFF.

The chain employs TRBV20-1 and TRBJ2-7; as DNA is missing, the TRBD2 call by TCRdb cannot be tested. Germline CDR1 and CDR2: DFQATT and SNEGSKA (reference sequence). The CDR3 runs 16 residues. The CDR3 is CSAQTSGRAILAEQYF.

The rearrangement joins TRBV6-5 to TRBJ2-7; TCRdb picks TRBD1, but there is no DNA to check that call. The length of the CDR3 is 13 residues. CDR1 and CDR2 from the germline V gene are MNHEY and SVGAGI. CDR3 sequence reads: CASSSSSHMGEYF.

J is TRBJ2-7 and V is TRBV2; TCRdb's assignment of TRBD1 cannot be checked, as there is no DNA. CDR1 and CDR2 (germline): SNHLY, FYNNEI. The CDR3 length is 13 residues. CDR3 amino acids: CASGGSVGYEQYF.

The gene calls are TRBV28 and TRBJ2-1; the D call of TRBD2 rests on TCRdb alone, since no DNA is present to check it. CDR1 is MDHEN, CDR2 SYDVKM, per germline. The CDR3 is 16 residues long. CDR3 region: CASSPPVVRVYNEQFF.

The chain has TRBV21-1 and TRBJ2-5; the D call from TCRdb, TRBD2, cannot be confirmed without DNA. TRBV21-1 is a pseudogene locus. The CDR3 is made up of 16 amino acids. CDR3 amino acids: CASSQKLAGVRETQYF.

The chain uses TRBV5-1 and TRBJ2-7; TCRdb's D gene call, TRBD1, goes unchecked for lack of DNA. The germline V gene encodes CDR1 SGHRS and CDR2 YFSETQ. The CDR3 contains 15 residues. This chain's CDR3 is CASSLVGTGGSEQYF.

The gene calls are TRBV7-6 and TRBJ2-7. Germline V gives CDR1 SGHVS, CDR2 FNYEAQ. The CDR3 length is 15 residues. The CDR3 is CASSLGLGDSYEQYF.

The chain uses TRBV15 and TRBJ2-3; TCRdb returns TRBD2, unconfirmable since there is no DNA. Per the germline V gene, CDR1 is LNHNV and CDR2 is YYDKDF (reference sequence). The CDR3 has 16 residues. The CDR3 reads CATSIGTSGTTDTQYF. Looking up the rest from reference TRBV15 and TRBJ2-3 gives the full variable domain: DAMVIQNPRYQVTQFGKPVTLSCSQTLNHNVMYWYQQKSSQAPKLLFHYYDKDFNNEADTPDNFQSRRPNTSFCFLDIRSPGLGDTAMYLCATSIGTSGTTDTQYFGPGTRLTVL.

The CDR3 sequence is CSAREKADYTDTQYF. V gene TRBV20-1 combines with J gene TRBJ2-3. Germline lookup yields CDR1 DFQATT and CDR2 SNEGSKA (reference sequence). The CDR3 sequence is 15 residues long.

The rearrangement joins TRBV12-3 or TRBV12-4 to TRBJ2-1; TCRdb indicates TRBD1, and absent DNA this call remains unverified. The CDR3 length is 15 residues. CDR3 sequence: CASSRTGATYNEQFF.

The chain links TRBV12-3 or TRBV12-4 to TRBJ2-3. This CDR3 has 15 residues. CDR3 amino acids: CASSFVLAGTDTQYF.

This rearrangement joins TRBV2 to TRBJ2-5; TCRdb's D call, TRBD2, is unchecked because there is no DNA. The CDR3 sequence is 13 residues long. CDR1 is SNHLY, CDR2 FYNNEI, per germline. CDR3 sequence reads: CASSDWASETQYF. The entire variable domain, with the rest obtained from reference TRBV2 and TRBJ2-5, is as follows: EPEVTQTPSHQVTQMGQEVILRCVPISNHLYFYWYRQILGQKVEFLVSFYNNEISEKSEIFDDQFSVERPDGSNFTLKIRSTKLEDSAMYFCASSDWASETQYFGPGTRLLVL.

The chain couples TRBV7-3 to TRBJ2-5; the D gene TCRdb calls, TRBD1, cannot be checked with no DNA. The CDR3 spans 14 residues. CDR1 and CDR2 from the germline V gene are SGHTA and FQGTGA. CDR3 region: CASSPTGGGETQYF.

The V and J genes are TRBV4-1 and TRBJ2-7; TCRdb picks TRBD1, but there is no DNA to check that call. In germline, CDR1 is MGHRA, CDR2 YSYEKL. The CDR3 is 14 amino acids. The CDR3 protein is CASSHLGQGYEQYF.

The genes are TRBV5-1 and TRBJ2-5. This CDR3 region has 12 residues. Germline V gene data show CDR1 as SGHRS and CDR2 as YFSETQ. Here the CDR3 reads CASREYQETQYF.

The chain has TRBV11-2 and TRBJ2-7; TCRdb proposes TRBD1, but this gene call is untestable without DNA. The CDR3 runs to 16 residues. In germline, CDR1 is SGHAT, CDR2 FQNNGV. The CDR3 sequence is CASSSTDREASYEQYF.

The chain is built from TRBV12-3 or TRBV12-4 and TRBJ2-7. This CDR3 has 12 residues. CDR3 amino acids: CASGENSYEQYF.

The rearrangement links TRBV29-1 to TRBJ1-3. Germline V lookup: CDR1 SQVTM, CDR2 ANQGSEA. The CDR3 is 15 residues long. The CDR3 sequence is CSARGLGETGNTIYF.

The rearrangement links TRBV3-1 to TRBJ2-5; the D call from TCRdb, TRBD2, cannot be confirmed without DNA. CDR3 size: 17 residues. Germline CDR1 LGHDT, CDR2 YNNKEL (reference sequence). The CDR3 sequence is CASSPSGGAVRQETQYF.